Shown below are 8 T cell receptor beta chains from a single sample sequenced in a study of T cell repertoires in cytomegalovirus infection. Each CDR3 protein gets one entry after TCRdb re-called the reads with MiXCR. The profile covers some 220,000 distinct CDR3 sequences, with 9% to 15% appearing a single time and roughly 1.7% taken by the ten largest. The sequencing sample was made of PBMCs. The receptors were gathered from a human donor in good health (CMV status not recorded). Some clones in this sample may be carry-over from other donors' samples.

The chain combines TRBV7-2 with TRBJ1-2; perhaps TRBD1 as D (6 bases). Germline values: CDR1 SGHTA, CDR2 FQGNSA. Trimming stripped 5 bases from V and 4 bases from J, with 11 bases between. The length of the CDR3 is 13 residues. Here the CDR3 DNA reads TGTGCCAGCAGCACAGGGAGAGGCTATGGCTACACCTTC. It encodes CASSTGRGYGYTF.

This clonotype was picked up many times. An end of the junction differs from the germline gene, which may be a read error. The V and J genes are TRBV5-1 and TRBJ2-3; D gene unclear. The CDR3 has 13 residues. Germline CDR1 and CDR2: SGHRS and YFSETQ. For the CDR3, the DNA is TGTGCCAGCAGCTTAGTGGGAACAGATACGCAGTATTTT. Translating it yields CASSLVGTDTQYF.

This rearrangement joins TRBV28 to TRBJ2-7, with TRBD2 matching 8 bases. With V trimmed by 5 bases and J by 0 bases, 15 bases remained unmatched. Germline lookup yields CDR1 MDHEN and CDR2 SYDVKM. The CDR3 spans 18 residues. The chain's CDR3 is CASSPPPLIAGTSYEQYF. The CDR3 nucleotides read TGTGCCAGCAGTCCGCCCCCCCTGATAGCGGGAACCTCCTACGAGCAGTACTTC.

The chain uses TRBV12-3 or TRBV12-4 and TRBJ2-1, with TRBD1 matching over 10 bases. The CDR3 is 16 residues long. V gave up 3 bases and J gave up 4 bases; unmatched junction bases: 6. In DNA form, the CDR3 reads TGTGCCAGCAGTTTGGGTACGGGACAGGGGTACAATGAGCAGTTCTTC. The encoded protein is CASSLGTGQGYNEQFF.

This clonotype was counted ten times or more. The J gene is TRBJ1-3, the V gene TRBV7-2; maybe TRBD1 (6 bases). The germline V and J ends were trimmed by 6 bases and 2 bases, with 11 bases remaining between them. Germline loops: CDR1 SGHTA, CDR2 FQGNSA. CDR3 length: 14 residues. CDR3 bases: TGTGCCAGCAGACCACAGGGAGCTGGAAACACCATATATTTT. This sequence encodes CASRPQGAGNTIYF.

The chain employs TRBV11-2 and TRBJ2-5; perhaps TRBD1 as D (6 bases). V gave up 3 bases and J gave up 5 bases, with 7 bases separating them. Germline V gene lookup returns CDR1 SGHAT and CDR2 FQNNGV. The CDR3 is made up of 12 amino acids. In nucleotides, the CDR3 is TGTGCCAGCAGCTTCCAGGGGGAGACCCAGTACTTC. Protein product: CASSFQGETQYF.

This clonotype showed up many times. J is TRBJ2-3 and V is TRBV7-7; no clear D gene. The germline V and J ends were trimmed by 1 base and 6 bases, with 8 bases remaining between them. The germline CDR1 and CDR2 sequences are SSHAT and FNYEAQ (reference sequence). CDR3 length: 13 amino acids. CDR3 in DNA: TGTGCCAGCAGCTTAGACGCGCGGGATACGCAGTATTTT. Protein: CASSLDARDTQYF. Supplemented by reference TRBV7-7 and TRBJ2-3, the full variable domain reads GAGVSQSPRYKVTKRGQDVTLRCDPISSHATLYWYQQALGQGPEFLTYFNYEAQPDKSGLPSDRFSAERPEGSISTLTIQRTEQRDSAMYRCASSLDARDTQYFGPGTRLTVL.

In this sample, this clonotype turned up many times. This sequence joins TRBV7-2 and TRBJ1-5; D is ambiguous. V lost 5 bases and J 7 bases, leaving 12 bases between the germline ends. Germline lookup yields CDR1 SGHTA and CDR2 FQGNSA. CDR3 length: 13 amino acids. DNA for the CDR3: TGTGCCAGCAGCCGAGGAAGTGGACAGCCCCAGCATTTT. Translated: CASSRGSGQPQHF.